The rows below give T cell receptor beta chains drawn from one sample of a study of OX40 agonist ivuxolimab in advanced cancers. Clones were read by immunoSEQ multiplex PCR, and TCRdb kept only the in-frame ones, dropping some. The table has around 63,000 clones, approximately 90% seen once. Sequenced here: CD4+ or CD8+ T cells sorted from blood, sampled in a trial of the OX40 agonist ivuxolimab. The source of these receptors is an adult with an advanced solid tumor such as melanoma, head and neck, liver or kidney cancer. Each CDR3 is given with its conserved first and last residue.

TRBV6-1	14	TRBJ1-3	CASRAGESGNTIYF
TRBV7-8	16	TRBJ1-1	CASSLGPGTVNTEAFF
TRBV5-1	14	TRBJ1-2	CASSAPAVGYGYTF
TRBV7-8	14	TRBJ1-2	CASSPVWVGYGYTF
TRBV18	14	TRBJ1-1	CASSPAPGNTEAFF
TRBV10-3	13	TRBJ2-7	CAISESTGGSVYF
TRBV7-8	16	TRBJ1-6	CASSRGTGGGNSPLHF
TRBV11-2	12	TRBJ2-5	CASSPYQETQYF
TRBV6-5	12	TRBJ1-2	CASSLRGNGYTF
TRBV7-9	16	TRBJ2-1	CASSLDLGARYNEQFF
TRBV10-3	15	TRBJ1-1	CAISESRREGTEAFF
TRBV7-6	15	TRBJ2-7	CASSLGAGGAYEQYF
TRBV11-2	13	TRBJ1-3	CASSPASGNTIYF
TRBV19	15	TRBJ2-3	CASRSSGVGTDTQYF
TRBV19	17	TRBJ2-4	CASSIEGQGATKNIQYF
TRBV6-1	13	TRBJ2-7	CASTQDRGGEQYF
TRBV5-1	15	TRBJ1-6	CASSFDRGAGSPLHF
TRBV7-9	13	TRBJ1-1	CASSPTGYTEAFF
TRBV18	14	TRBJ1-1	CASSPSDTNTEAFF
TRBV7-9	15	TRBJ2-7	CASSPSPGTGSEQYF
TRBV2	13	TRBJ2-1	CASSVGVGNEQFF
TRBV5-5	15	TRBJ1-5	CASSSTGALVQPQHF
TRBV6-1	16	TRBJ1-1	CASSETGGNWYTEAFF
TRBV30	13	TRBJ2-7	CAWSDGASYEQYF
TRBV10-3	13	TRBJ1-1	CAIIGQGSAEAFF
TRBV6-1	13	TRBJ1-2	CASSTTTAYGYTF
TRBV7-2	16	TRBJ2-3	CASSLAGQGSTDTQYF
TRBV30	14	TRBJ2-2	CAWSVPSNTGELFF
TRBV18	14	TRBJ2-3	CASSPPIDTDTQYF
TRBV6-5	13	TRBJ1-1	CASSYRDTTEAFF
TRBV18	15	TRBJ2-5	CASSPPARGDETQYF
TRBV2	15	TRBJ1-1	CASSAEGLPNTEAFF
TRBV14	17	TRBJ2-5	CASSPASDRGHQETQYF
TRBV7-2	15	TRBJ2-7	CASSLAMQISHEQYF
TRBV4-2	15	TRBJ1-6	CASSQEDSYNSPLHF
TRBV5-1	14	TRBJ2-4	CASSLGTGSNIQYF
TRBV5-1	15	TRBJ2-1	CATAPAGGLSDEQFF
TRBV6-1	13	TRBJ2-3	CAIGTESTDTQYF
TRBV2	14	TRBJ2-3	CASTPGLARDTQYF
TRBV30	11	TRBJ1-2	CAWSVLGGYTF
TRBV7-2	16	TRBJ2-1	CASSPPGRRGPNEQFF
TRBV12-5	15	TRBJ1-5	CASGLATGNNQPQHF